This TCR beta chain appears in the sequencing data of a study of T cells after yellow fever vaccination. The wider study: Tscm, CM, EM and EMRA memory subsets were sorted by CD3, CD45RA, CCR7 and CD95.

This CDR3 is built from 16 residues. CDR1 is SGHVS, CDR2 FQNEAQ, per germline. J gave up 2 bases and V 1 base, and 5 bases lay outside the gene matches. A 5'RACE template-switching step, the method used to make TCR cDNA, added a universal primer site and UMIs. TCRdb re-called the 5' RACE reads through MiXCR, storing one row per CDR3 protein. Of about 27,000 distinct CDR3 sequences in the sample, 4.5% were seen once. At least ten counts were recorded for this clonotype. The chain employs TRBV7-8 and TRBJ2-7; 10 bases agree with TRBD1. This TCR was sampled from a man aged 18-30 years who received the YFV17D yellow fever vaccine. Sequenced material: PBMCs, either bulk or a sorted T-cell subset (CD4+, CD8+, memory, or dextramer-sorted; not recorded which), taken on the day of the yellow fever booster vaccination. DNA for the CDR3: TGTGCCAGCAGCTTAGGAACGGGACAGGGGACCTACGAGCAGTACGTC. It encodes CASSLGTGQGTYEQYV.